This TCR beta chain was sequenced in a study of blood T cell repertoires in COVID-19. Study-level information: The United States, Italy and Spain provided the acute and convalescent COVID-19 samples. In each case, the material was cDNA or gDNA derived from T cells, B-cell-depleted T cells, or PBMCs.

The CDR3 spans 17 residues. With 1 base removed from V and 2 bases from J, the gap between germline ends came to 17 bases. The germline V gene has CDR1 MNHEY and CDR2 SMNVEV (reference sequence). Authors' data handling: Amplification of reference gene primers provided the estimated nucleated cell counts. Using immunoSEQ multiplex PCR, the repertoire was profiled, and TCRdb retains in-frame clones only, with some absent. V and J calls and clone size are those listed in that table; D and trimming were worked out from the DNA. The data hold a few hundred thousand clones, with over 65% observed a single time.

The genes are TRBV27 and TRBJ1-1; tentative D call: TRBD1 (6 bases). Material: peripheral blood. This sequence originates from a human donor with acute or convalescent COVID-19. The donor label of this sample is uncertain. The CDR3 nucleotides read TGTGCCAGCAGTTTATTAATCAGGGGAGTGCGTAACACTGAAGCTTTCTTT. It translates to CASSLLIRGVRNTEAFF.